The 2 T cell receptor beta chains below were found in one sample sequenced in a study of CD4 T cells in relation to SARS-CoV-2 and coronaviruses. Method: immunoSEQ multiplex PCR; TCRdb's copy keeps in-frame clones and lacks some. This sample has almost 30,000 clones, with more than 75% found just once. These TCRs' antigens remain unknown. Before the COVID-19 pandemic, during about 2010-2018, CD4+ T cells were taken from unexposed donors. The cells were cultured for approximately 10 days before CD4+ T cells were isolated. The specimen was CD4+ T cells from PBMCs, cultured in vitro. Receptor source: a human donor in good health.

V and J are TRBV11-3 and TRBJ1-1; unclear D gene. The germline CDR1 and CDR2 sequences are SGHNT and YENEEA. The CDR3 loop spans 13 amino acids. V was shortened by 4 bases and J by 5 bases, with 11 bases between the two germline ends. The CDR3 reads CASSSIWGTEAFF. The CDR3 nucleotides read TGTGCCAGCAGCTCCATTTGGGGTACTGAAGCTTTCTTT. Full variable domain (missing parts from reference TRBV11-3 and TRBJ1-1): EAGVVQSPRYKIIEKKQPVAFWCNPISGHNTLYWYLQNLGQGPELLIRYENEEAVDDSQLPKDRFSAERLKGVDSTLKIQPAELGDSAVYLCASSSIWGTEAFFGQGTRLTVV.

V usage is TRBV12-3 or TRBV12-4 and J usage is TRBJ1-3; tentatively, D is TRBD1 (5 bases). This CDR3 comprises 13 residues. Between the trimmed V and J ends, which lost 4 bases and 4 bases, there was a span of 8 bases. The CDR3 DNA is TGTGCCAGCAGTTCGCGGGGGGGAAACACCATATATTTT. Protein sequence: CASSSRGGNTIYF.